A selection of T cell receptor beta chains follows, all from one sample in a study of blood T cell repertoires in COVID-19. TCRdb's copy holds only in-frame clones and misses some; the assay was immunoSEQ multiplex PCR. The data hold approximately 350,000 clones, with 89% observed a single time. Material for sequencing was peripheral blood. Source of these receptors: a woman in her thirties with COVID-19, enrolled during active disease. The CDR3 runs from the conserved cysteine through the conserved F or W. The D gene is left open where the match is weak. Only part of the rows carry a size: once, few, many, or a class if the clone is expanded.

abundance,j_gene,d_gene,v_gene,CDR3nt,CDR3aa
once,TRBJ2-5,TRBD1,TRBV24-1,TGTGCCACCAGTGATTATAGAGGGGGCGTTGAGACCCAGTACTTC,CATSDYRGGVETQYF
NA,TRBJ2-2,NA,TRBV6-2/TRBV6-3,TGTGCCAGCAGTTACAAGGCCAGGGCCCCTTTTAACACCGGGGAGCTGTTTTTT,CASSYKARAPFNTGELFF
NA,TRBJ1-2,TRBD1,TRBV2,TGTGCCAGCAGTGAACAGGGACAGGGGAATGGCTACACCTTC,CASSEQGQGNGYTF
NA,TRBJ2-5,NA,TRBV18,TGTGCCAGCTCACCACTCCTCGGGGAGTCAGAGACCCAGTACTTC,CASSPLLGESETQYF
NA,TRBJ1-5,NA,TRBV7-9,TGTGCCAGCAGCTTAGGCACAGGGTTTCTGGGTAGCAATCAGCCCCAGCATTTT,CASSLGTGFLGSNQPQHF
NA,TRBJ2-3,NA,TRBV2,TGTGCCAGCAGTCCTAGGGGCGGGGGCACAGATACGCAGTATTTT,CASSPRGGGTDTQYF
NA,TRBJ1-6,TRBD1,TRBV27,TGTGCCAGCAGCGCCCTTCGGAGAGGGACAGGGAATAATTCACCCCTCCACTTT,CASSALRRGTGNNSPLHF
once,TRBJ1-1,NA,TRBV18,TGTGCCAGCTCACCACCTTTCTTTGTACGTAGAGCGACTCAAAGGAACACTGAAGCTTTCTTT,CASSPPFFVRRATQRNTEAFF
NA,TRBJ1-1,NA,TRBV27,TGTGCCAGCAGTTACCTCAGGGACTTGAACACTGAAGCTTTCTTT,CASSYLRDLNTEAFF
NA,TRBJ2-2,NA,TRBV19,TGTGCCAGTAGCCCAGGAAAAAACACCGGGGAGCTGTTTTTT,CASSPGKNTGELFF
NA,TRBJ2-5,TRBD2,TRBV7-2,TGTGCCAGCAGCTCCAACCTAGCGGGAGCCCAAGAGACCCAGTACTTC,CASSSNLAGAQETQYF
NA,TRBJ1-2,TRBD1,TRBV11-3,TGTGCCAGCAGCCCAAGGACAGGGACTAACTATGGCTACACCTTC,CASSPRTGTNYGYTF
NA,TRBJ1-4,NA,TRBV6-6,TGTGCCAGCAGTTTGGTCCGGGGTGAAAAACTGTTTTTT,CASSLVRGEKLFF
NA,TRBJ1-2,TRBD1,TRBV6-2/TRBV6-3,TGTGCCAGCAGCTCCGGGACAGGGGAGGACTATGGCTACACCTTC,CASSSGTGEDYGYTF
NA,TRBJ2-2,TRBD2,TRBV4-3,TGCGCCAGCAAGGACGAGCGGGGGACCCCCGGGGAGCTGTTTTTT,CASKDERGTPGELFF
NA,TRBJ1-1,NA,TRBV2,TGTGCCAGCAGATTCTTCGAGGGGGTGAACACTGAAGCTTTCTTT,CASRFFEGVNTEAFF
NA,TRBJ2-2,NA,TRBV7-7,TGTGCTAGCAGCACAGGCACCGGGGAGCTGTTTTTT,CASSTGTGELFF
few,TRBJ1-3,NA,TRBV7-9,TGTGCCAGCAGCAGGGACACTGGAAACACCATATATTTT,CASSRDTGNTIYF
NA,TRBJ2-1,TRBD2,TRBV9,TGTGCCAGCAGCGTTGAGATAGCGGGGGTAGACAATGAGCAGTTCTTC,CASSVEIAGVDNEQFF
NA,TRBJ2-7,TRBD1,TRBV7-9,TGTGCCAGCAGCCGACAGGGCTACGAGCAGTACTTC,CASSRQGYEQYF
once,TRBJ1-2,TRBD1,TRBV4-3,TGCGCCAGCAGCCCGACCACAGGGGCCATAGGACCCTATGGCTACACCTTC,CASSPTTGAIGPYGYTF
once,TRBJ1-2,NA,TRBV30,TGTGCCTGGAGTGCTTCCAGGGTAACGGGTGGCTACACCTTC,CAWSASRVTGGYTF
NA,TRBJ1-2,TRBD1,TRBV2,TGTGCCAGCTTTGACAGGGGTGGGGAACCTGGCTACACCTTC,CASFDRGGEPGYTF
NA,TRBJ1-1,TRBD1,TRBV6-1,TGTGCCAGCAGTGAACTGTCGGCAGGGGGTCCAGGAAACACTGAAGCTTTCTTT,CASSELSAGGPGNTEAFF
NA,TRBJ2-1,TRBD1,TRBV18,TGTGCCAGCTCACCAGTCTCTGGGACAGGGCTCGACAATGAGCAGTTCTTC,CASSPVSGTGLDNEQFF
NA,TRBJ1-5,NA,TRBV18,TGTGCCAGCTCCCCCGCCCAAGCTTATAGCAATCAGCCCCAGCATTTT,CASSPAQAYSNQPQHF
NA,TRBJ2-7,NA,TRBV18,TGTGCCAGCTCACCAAACGACGGGAGCTCCTACGAGCAGTACTTC,CASSPNDGSSYEQYF
many,TRBJ1-2,NA,TRBV27,TGTGCCAGCAGTTCGACAGGAAAAAACTATGGCTACACCTTC,CASSSTGKNYGYTF
NA,TRBJ1-3,NA,TRBV27,TGTGCCAGCAGTATAACGGCTGGAAACACCATATATTTT,CASSITAGNTIYF